Listed below are T cell receptor beta chains from one sample, sequenced in a study of cytomegalovirus exposure and HLA in healthy donors. Method: immunoSEQ multiplex PCR; TCRdb's copy keeps in-frame clones and lacks some. The table includes approximately 150,000 clones, under 90% detected once. The specimen sequenced was PBMCs. The receptors were sampled from a boy under 10 years old in good health and CMV-seronegative. The CDR3 runs from the conserved cysteine through the conserved F or W. Expanded clones get a size class; other rows say once, few or many, or leave the size out.

V	J	size	CDR3
TRBV7-9	TRBJ2-1	.	CSSSLKKRGQAVYNEQFF
TRBV29-1	TRBJ2-1	.	CSVEDRVAGGPGHEQFF
TRBV7-2	TRBJ2-2	.	CASSRLPGTLANTGELFF
TRBV27	TRBJ2-3	.	CASSLERQLPTDTQYF
TRBV25-1	TRBJ1-1	.	CASSDLPGGSDAFF
TRBV28	TRBJ2-7	.	CASSSGLATQYEQYF
TRBV5-1	TRBJ1-1	.	CASSLVYRGRRTTEAFF
TRBV7-9	TRBJ2-3	.	CASSPRVGGTTDTQYF
TRBV15	TRBJ2-7	.	CATIRDRGEEEQYF
TRBV14	TRBJ2-3	.	CASSQRSGLGTDTQYF
TRBV6-5	TRBJ2-7	.	CASRGLAAYEQYF
TRBV7-3	TRBJ1-1	.	CASSFKLNTEAFF
TRBV6-5	TRBJ1-3	.	CASSYSRGFGNTIYF
TRBV18	TRBJ2-5	.	CASSPRGQGRETQYF
TRBV12-5	TRBJ1-1	.	CASGLVPGSGGNTEAFF
TRBV27	TRBJ1-2	.	CASAVRGGSGYTF
TRBV7-2	TRBJ2-5	.	CASSLAGRLAGLETQYF
TRBV2	TRBJ2-2	.	CASREWVGGTGELFF
TRBV6-1	TRBJ2-3	.	CASSPLTAGTDTQYF
TRBV15	TRBJ1-2	few	CATSRESPVRAGGGSYGYTF
TRBV7-9	TRBJ2-4	.	CSSSLEGAKNIQYF
TRBV12-5	TRBJ1-1	few	CASGRDRPRQAFF
TRBV4-3	TRBJ2-3	.	CASSQDPLAGTQYF
TRBV9	TRBJ2-4	.	CASSVEVGGIQYF
TRBV7-9	TRBJ2-5	.	CASIYRDMGTQYF
TRBV5-1	TRBJ1-2	once	CASSPRTGNLRGGYGYTF
TRBV11-3	TRBJ2-7	.	CASSVPGQVAYEQYF
TRBV2	TRBJ2-2	once	CASSEDRDLTGELFF
TRBV6-5	TRBJ2-2	.	CASTRFGQGAGELFF